The source of this T cell receptor beta chain is a study of CD4 and CD8 cells across lung adenocarcinoma regions. This clonotype was found once. Germline is not matched at one junction end, which may reflect a read error. TCRdb analysed the PCR reads with MiXCR anew, one entry per CDR3 protein. The repertoire holds around 3,900 distinct CDR3 sequences, with about 56% as singletons. Localized lung adenocarcinoma, a non-small cell lung cancer, affected the donors. Material: CD4+ T cells from the margin of a lung tumor. The origin of this receptor is a female donor with lung adenocarcinoma. The CD4 and CD8 labels of this study may be unreliable.

The DNA of the CDR3 is TGTGCCAGCAGCCTGACCGGGACACTCTATTCTGGGGCCAACGTGCTGTCTTTC. It specifies CASSLTGTLYSGANVLSF. The rearrangement links TRBV27 to TRBJ2-6; a possible D gene is TRBD1 (6 bases). Germline loops: CDR1 MNHEY, CDR2 SMNVEV (reference sequence). The CDR3 extends over 18 amino acids.